This paragraph reports one T cell receptor beta chain. Its target is unknown. This sample was taken from a study of early T cells in non-severe SARS-CoV-2 infection. Study-wide context: Bulk RNA taken from unsorted whole blood was sequenced, leaving chains unpaired. Study findings and constraints: Matching results from VDJdb favored anti-spike CD8 responses, leaving private and CD4 specificities undetected.

V dropped 3 bases and J dropped 0; count of bases not matched to a gene: 6. The germline CDR1 and CDR2 sequences are SGHRS and YFSETQ. The CDR3 consists of 16 residues. Attachment of unique molecular identifiers was made to individual cDNA molecules. TCRdb used MiXCR to reprocess the 5' RACE reads, holding one entry per CDR3 protein. The table lists approximately 32,000 distinct CDR3 sequences, around 4.5% of them singletons. The source material was whole blood. The source of this sequence is an adult who was a healthcare worker with PCR-confirmed SARS-CoV-2 infection or an uninfected control (not recorded which). The V and J genes are TRBV5-1 and TRBJ2-5, with 9 nucleotides matching TRBD2. CDR3 amino acids: CASSSAAGGNQETQYF. The CDR3 DNA reads as TGCGCCAGCAGCTCAGCAGCGGGGGGAAACCAAGAGACCCAGTACTTC.